The rows below give T cell receptor beta chains drawn from one sample of a study of shared T cell receptors in the human thymus. Sequencing was performed with immunoSEQ multiplex PCR; in TCRdb, only in-frame clones are kept and a portion is missing. The sample yields roughly 560,000 clones, 78% seen once. This sample also appeared in a second study, on human thymus T cells.

Sequencing used thymocytes. The origin of the receptors is a boy younger than two with a congenital heart defect. Both conserved end residues are part of each CDR3. D genes are given only for firm matches. Rows may omit the clone size; those that give it use once, few, many or a size class.

D,size,J,V,DNA,CDR3
.,few,TRBJ2-1,TRBV5-4,TGTGCCAGCAGCCCCGTTCGTGGGAGGTCCCCCTCCTACAATGAGCAGTTCTTC,CASSPVRGRSPSYNEQFF
TRBD2,few,TRBJ2-7,TRBV5-1,TGCGCCAGCAGCTTGGGTCTAGCGGGAGGTCGCGAGCAGTACTTC,CASSLGLAGGREQYF
TRBD1,few,TRBJ1-1,TRBV29-1,TGCAGCGTTGAAGATAAAGGGGGACAGAGGAACACTGAAGCTTTCTTT,CSVEDKGGQRNTEAFF
TRBD1,.,TRBJ2-3,TRBV9,TGTGCCAGCAGTGGGACAGGGAGAACAGATACGCAGTATTTT,CASSGTGRTDTQYF
TRBD2,.,TRBJ2-3,TRBV7-9,TGTGCCAGCAGCTTAGAGGGTAGCGGGAGGCCAACCACAGATACGCAGTATTTT,CASSLEGSGRPTTDTQYF
TRBD1,few,TRBJ2-7,TRBV11-1,TGTGCCAGCAGCTGTGGACAGGCCGGAAACGAGCAGTACTTC,CASSCGQAGNEQYF
TRBD2,.,TRBJ2-4,TRBV5-6,TGTGCCAGCAGCTACTCACCCGACATTCTAGCGGAGAAAAACATTCAGTACTTC,CASSYSPDILAEKNIQYF
.,.,TRBJ2-7,TRBV27,TGTGCCAGCAGCCAAGACGGGACATCGGGCTACGAGCAGTACTTC,CASSQDGTSGYEQYF
.,few,TRBJ1-2,TRBV30,TGTGCCTGGAAGGGGCGGACGACGGCGAAGTATGGCTACACCTTC,CAWKGRTTAKYGYTF
TRBD2,.,TRBJ2-2,TRBV9,TGTGCCAGCCTGAGCGGGAGAAGCACCGGGGAGCTGTTTTTT,CASLSGRSTGELFF
TRBD2,few,TRBJ2-1,TRBV6-5,TGTGCCAGCAGTTACTCGGCGGGAGCTTACAATGAGCAGTTCTTC,CASSYSAGAYNEQFF
TRBD1,.,TRBJ1-1,TRBV13,TGTGCCAGCAGCGCCGCCTCCAGGGGGATGAACACTGAAGCTTTCTTT,CASSAASRGMNTEAFF
.,.,TRBJ1-4,TRBV6-5,TGTGCCAGCAGTTTCGGTCCAGGTCATGAAAAACTGTTTTTT,CASSFGPGHEKLFF
TRBD1,.,TRBJ1-1,TRBV5-5,TGTGCCAGCAGCCCCCTCAATGCACCGGGACAGCCGAACACTGAAGCTTTCTTT,CASSPLNAPGQPNTEAFF
TRBD2,.,TRBJ2-1,TRBV7-2,TGTGCCAGCAGCTTAGCCGGGACTAGCGGGAGGCGTGAGCAGTTCTTC,CASSLAGTSGRREQFF
TRBD2,.,TRBJ2-7,TRBV5-3,TGTGCCAGAAGCCAACCCGGGACTAGCGGCCAAACCACTCGAGACGAGCAGTACTTC,CARSQPGTSGQTTRDEQYF
.,.,TRBJ2-5,TRBV13,TGTGCCAGCAGCTTAGATAACCAAGAGACCCAGTACTTC,CASSLDNQETQYF
.,.,TRBJ2-7,TRBV7-2,TGTGCCAGCAGCCCCCGACGGAGGGCCGAGCAGTACTTC,CASSPRRRAEQYF
.,few,TRBJ2-7,TRBV9,TGTGCCAGCAGCGTAGGGGGGCAGGGGGGCTGGCGCTCCTACGAGCAGTACTTC,CASSVGGQGGWRSYEQYF
TRBD2,.,TRBJ2-1,TRBV7-9,TGTGCCAGCAGCCCAAGGACTAGCGGGAGATATGAGCAGTTCTTC,CASSPRTSGRYEQFF
TRBD1,once,TRBJ2-5,TRBV18,TGTGCCAGCTCACCACCGGGACAGCTGAAAGAGACCCAGTACTTC,CASSPPGQLKETQYF
.,.,TRBJ1-1,TRBV7-3,TGTGCCAGCAGCTTAAACCCTATCAGGGAAAACACTGAAGCTTTCTTT,CASSLNPIRENTEAFF
TRBD2,.,TRBJ2-7,TRBV6-1,TGTGCCAGCAGTGCAAAACTAGCGGGAGTAAACTACGAGCAGTACTTC,CASSAKLAGVNYEQYF
.,.,TRBJ1-2,TRBV6-5,TGTGCCAGCAAGCCTAAGCGGGCCCCCTATGGCTACACCTTC,CASKPKRAPYGYTF
TRBD1,.,TRBJ1-2,TRBV2,TGTGCCAGCAGGGGGACAGAGTACTATGGCTACACCTTC,CASRGTEYYGYTF
TRBD1,.,TRBJ2-7,TRBV2,TGTGCCAGCAGTCACAGGCTAGGGACAGGGGAATCCTACGAGCAGTACTTC,CASSHRLGTGESYEQYF
TRBD2,.,TRBJ2-7,TRBV6-5,TGTGCCAGCAGTTACACGGCTAGCGGGATGGAGGGGCAGTACTTC,CASSYTASGMEGQYF
.,.,TRBJ2-1,TRBV28,TGTGCCAGCAGCGGGCTAGCGCAACCCAATGAGCAGTTCTTC,CASSGLAQPNEQFF
TRBD2,.,TRBJ2-3,TRBV2,TGTGCCAGCAGCCTCCCGACTAGCGGGATTAGCACAGATACGCAGTATTTT,CASSLPTSGISTDTQYF
TRBD1,.,TRBJ1-2,TRBV5-6,TGTGCCAGCAGCACTAGGACAGGGAGGGTTCGGGTGCTAAACTATGGCTACACCTTC,CASSTRTGRVRVLNYGYTF
TRBD2,.,TRBJ2-1,TRBV25-1,TGTGCCAGCGGACTGGGACTAGCGGGAGAGCAGTTCTTC,CASGLGLAGEQFF